What follows is one T cell receptor beta chain and its context. This clone was seen only a few times. It has no known antigen specificity. Nothing much larger sits one base from this clone, and base qualities are not available. The data derive from a study of brain T cells in children with intractable seizures (dated by TCRdb to 2020 to 2022). Regarding the research as a whole: As a first screen for immune gene transcripts, resected brain tissue from approximately 54 pediatric epilepsy surgery cases was run on a NanoString immunology panel. Among the approximately twelve selected surgery cases, pre-surgery blood was additionally sequenced for eight, leaving four cases with brain tissue only.

The paper as a whole reports these results and caveats: Viral specificity was inferred solely from CDR3 sequence similarity, and the HCMV serostatus of the patients was not known. Sequencing depth differed between pre- and post-surgery blood, so clones missing from the pre-surgery sample may reflect undersampling.

TCR beta chain sequences were generated from genomic DNA using the immunoSEQ assay. Per the original workflow: CDR3 sequences that did not begin with the conserved framework cysteine at position 104 were removed manually. Clonality was calculated as one minus the normalized Shannon's Diversity Index, with values ranging from 0 (maximal diversity) to 1 (oligoclonal). To check whether a given CDR3 had different frequencies in two samples, for example brain versus blood, chi-squared comparison-of-proportions tests were used. Public clonotypes were found by searching immuneACCESS, and the VDJdb browser was used to assess similarity to known antiviral clonotypes. As stored in TCRdb, this immuneACCESS dataset retains in-frame rearrangements with V and J assigned. A fraction of the clones does not appear; measured against another copy, unresolved V genes explain less than half of the discrepancy, and the remainder lacks a known reason. V, J and clone size reflect that table, while D and trimming were determined from the DNA. The sample table shows about 340,000 clones, and over 85% are seen once. 5% to 7% of the sample rests with the top ten.

CDR1 LNHDA and CDR2 SQIVND are derived from the germline V gene (reference sequence). Including cysteine and phenylalanine, the CDR3 has 14 amino acids. The CDR3 DNA has 42 bases and is translated from base 1. After removal of 6 bases from V and 9 bases from J, the junction retains 12 bases not matched to a gene. The time point label, read with the paper, signifies: blood from clinic visit 5 months post-surgery; TSC patient then seizure free. The surgery cases that showed the highest brain T cell transcript signatures were chosen for TCR beta chain sequencing of brain tissue, and of blood when it was available. Before surgery, patients had received at least one anti-epileptic drug. TCR-sequenced patients were children with drug-resistant epilepsy due to tuberous sclerosis complex, focal cortical dysplasia, Rasmussen encephalitis or hemimegalencephaly. Bulk genomic DNA was isolated from unsorted brain tissue and whole blood using the Monarch genomic DNA purification kit.

The chain couples TRBV19 to TRBJ2-3; 7 bases in the junction line up with TRBD1. The sequences come from peripheral blood, collected less than 6 months after surgery. The sequence was obtained from a boy younger than two with tuberous sclerosis and intractable seizures. The CDR3 amino acid sequence is: CASSWTGTGETQYF. The DNA is as follows: TGTGCCAGTAGCTGGACAGGAACAGGGGAAACGCAGTATTTT.